Following are 13 T cell receptor beta chains from one sample sequenced in a study of CD8+CD57+ T cells in acquired aplastic anemia. Investigators profiled TCR beta VDJ and CDR3 from genomic DNA template. Using its own MiXCR run on the reads, TCRdb lists one record per CDR3 protein. This sample has some 150,000 distinct CDR3 sequences; 40% to 45% occur once, and the top ten carry 8.4%. The sequencing sample was made of sorted CD4+, CD8+, or CD8+CD57+ T cells (not recorded which) from PBMCs. The receptors shown here come from a human donor in good health, serving as a control.

This sequence joins TRBV20-1 and TRBJ2-5; D is unresolved. The CDR3 is made up of 13 amino acids. Germline V gene lookup returns CDR1 DFQATT and CDR2 SNEGSKA (reference sequence). Trimming stripped 3 bases from V and 5 bases from J, with 13 bases between. As DNA, the CDR3 is TGCAGTGCTAGGGGGTATAGGCTGGAGACCCAGTACTTC. It codes for CSARGYRLETQYF.

The chain joins TRBV18 to TRBJ2-3; no firm D call. Germline CDR1 is KGHSH and CDR2 is LQKENI. The CDR3 covers 15 residues. Trimming removed 0 bases from V and 4 bases from J, with 11 bases in between. CDR3 amino acids: CASSPPGSASDTQYF. The DNA for the CDR3 is TGTGCCAGCTCACCACCTGGGTCAGCATCAGATACGCAGTATTTT.

Ten or more counts support this clonotype. The gene calls are TRBV6-5 and TRBJ2-7; possible D gene TRBD1, 5 bases. Trimming took off 4 bases at V and 9 bases at J, with 13 bases between the two ends. The germline gives CDR1 MNHEY, CDR2 SVGAGI. This CDR3 comprises 12 residues. The CDR3 sequence: CASSSQGSVQYF. The DNA for the CDR3 is TGTGCCAGCAGTTCCCAGGGATCGGTGCAGTACTTC.

This clonotype was detected only once. V is TRBV6-5 and J is TRBJ2-5, with D tentatively TRBD2 (6 bases). The J call is doubtful: the DNA matches TRBJ2-1 better. This CDR3 is 17 amino acids long. CDR1 and CDR2 from the germline V gene are MNHEY and SVGAGI. The CDR3 bases are TGTGCCAGCAGTTCGAACTGGCCTTTGGGGGGACTCAATGAGCAGTTCTTC. Its translation: CASSSNWPLGGLNEQFF.

This clonotype came up a few times. It is likely a read error, because the conserved phenylalanine at the end of the CDR3 is missing. This sequence joins TRBV5-5 and TRBJ2-7, with 8 bases matching TRBD1. Germline CDR1 reads SGHKS; CDR2 reads YYEKEE (reference sequence). This CDR3 has 14 amino acids. The CDR3 DNA follows: TGTGCCAACAGCTCCGGGACAGGCTCCTACGAGCAGTACCTC. Encoded protein: CANSSGTGSYEQYL.

This chain joins TRBV20-1 and TRBJ1-4, with a tentative D call TRBD1 (5 bases). This CDR3 has 12 residues. Germline loops: CDR1 DFQATT, CDR2 SNEGSKA (reference sequence). V was pared by 4 bases and J by 7 bases, with 10 bases between. Here the CDR3 reads CSATGTGEKLFF. CDR3 DNA sequence: TGCAGTGCTACGGGGACGGGTGAAAAACTGTTTTTT.

Worth noting for this clonotype: A much larger clone lies one base from this, so it may be a read error. The chain recombines TRBV28 with TRBJ1-1; D is ambiguous. Germline loops: CDR1 MDHEN, CDR2 SYDVKM. This CDR3 is 12 amino acids long. For the CDR3, the DNA is TGTGCCAGCAGTACCTTGAACGCTGAAGCTTTCTTT. Amino acids: CASSTLNAEAFF.

As for this clonotype: A much larger clone differs by one base, so this may be a read error. The chain couples TRBV7-9 to TRBJ1-5; D is unclear. The CDR3 runs 15 residues. Germline V CDR1 and CDR2: SEHNR, FQNEAQ (reference sequence). The CDR3, as DNA: TGTGCCCGCAGCTTGAGCCAGGCCTCCGGCCAGCCCCAGCATTTT. Translation: CARSLSQASGQPQHF.

The chain links TRBV2 to TRBJ1-5; a possible D gene is TRBD1 (6 bases). With 8 bases removed from V and 4 bases from J, the gap between germline ends came to 15 bases. The CDR3 length is 14 residues. Germline values: CDR1 SNHLY, CDR2 FYNNEI. The CDR3 sequence: CASHSGHFNQPQHF. The CDR3 nucleotides are TGTGCCAGCCACTCGGGACATTTTAATCAGCCCCAGCATTTT.

The CDR3 coding sequence is TGTGCCAGCAGCTTAGGGGGGACGCGCAATCAGCCCCAGCATTTT. Translation gives CASSLGGTRNQPQHF. The rearrangement uses TRBV5-8 and TRBJ1-5; possibly TRBD1 for D (6 bases). The CDR3 totals 15 residues. V was trimmed by 2 bases and J by 2 bases, leaving 11 bases between them. Germline assignment: CDR1 SGHTS and CDR2 YDEGEE.

The chain employs TRBV19 and TRBJ1-5, with 8 nucleotides matching TRBD1. Looked up from germline, CDR1 is LNHDA and CDR2 is SQIVND (reference sequence). This CDR3 spans 14 amino acids. V trimming: 5 bases; J trimming: 2 bases; junction bases outside the gene matches: 2. Written as DNA, the CDR3 is TGTGCCAGTAGTTCAGGGGGCCGCAATCAGCCCCAGCATTTT. Its translation: CASSSGGRNQPQHF.

A single count supports this clonotype. This chain connects TRBV24-1 to TRBJ2-1; D gene ambiguous. V was trimmed by 12 bases and J by 0 bases, leaving 11 bases between them. The CDR3 totals 13 residues. CDR1 and CDR2 from the germline V gene are KGHDR and SFDVKD. CDR3 nucleotide sequence: TGTGCCGCGACTCTGGGCTCCTACAATGAGCAGTTCTTC. This gives the protein CAATLGSYNEQFF.

This clonotype was counted ten times or more. The rearrangement links TRBV7-9 to TRBJ1-5, with D unresolved. The CDR3 totals 15 residues. The V and J ends lost 1 base and 4 bases respectively, with 11 bases between them. The germline V gene has CDR1 SEHNR and CDR2 FQNEAQ (reference sequence). CDR3 region: CASSLDARGNQPQHF. The CDR3 DNA is TGTGCCAGCAGCTTAGACGCCAGAGGGAATCAGCCCCAGCATTTT.